These T cell receptor beta chains were read from a single sample in a study of T cell responses to AZD1222 COVID-19 vaccine. Assay: immunoSEQ multiplex PCR; the TCRdb copy retains only in-frame clones and omits some. The sample contains roughly 120,000 clones, about 91% of which appear only once. The sequencing used peripheral blood, collected on day 0 of AZD1222 vaccination. Receptors were obtained from an adult in good health. The CDR3 runs from the conserved cysteine through the conserved F or W. D genes are given only for firm matches. Rows may omit the clone size; those that give it use once, few, many or a size class.

V gene,clone size,D gene,J gene,CDR3 protein
TRBV15,NA,NA,TRBJ2-1,CATSREGDRYNEQFF
TRBV3-1/TRBV3-2,NA,NA,TRBJ1-5,CASSQGLGQPQHF
TRBV29-1,NA,TRBD1,TRBJ1-1,CSVENPGTVFSEAFF
TRBV5-1,NA,TRBD1,TRBJ1-1,CASTNDRANTEAFF
TRBV4-3,once,NA,TRBJ2-1,CASSQGQWQFF
TRBV27,NA,TRBD2,TRBJ2-3,CASSLWGLAGDTQYF
TRBV5-1,NA,NA,TRBJ2-6,CASSPHLGGGEAGANVLTF
TRBV6-4,NA,TRBD1,TRBJ1-2,CASSPGGGADYGYTF
TRBV9,NA,TRBD2,TRBJ2-2,CASSVNPTSGGTNTGELFF
TRBV27,NA,NA,TRBJ2-1,CASSLYDEQFF
TRBV29-1,NA,NA,TRBJ1-2,CSVRSRVGYGYTF
TRBV7-9,once,TRBD1,TRBJ1-4,CASSLDGRGGEKLFF
TRBV28,NA,NA,TRBJ1-5,CASSPPWGQPQHF
TRBV3-1/TRBV3-2,NA,NA,TRBJ2-1,CASSLGVRTYNEQFF
TRBV25-1,once,NA,TRBJ1-2,CASSVTANYGYTF
TRBV7-7,once,NA,TRBJ2-7,CASSLGQGYSYEQYF
TRBV15,few,TRBD1,TRBJ1-5,CATSDSDRGYQPQHF
TRBV11-3,NA,NA,TRBJ1-1,CASSLQGRNTEAFF
TRBV25-1,once,NA,TRBJ1-4,CASSVPGGNEKLFF
TRBV20-1,NA,NA,TRBJ1-2,CSASGQFIGYTF
TRBV11-2,NA,TRBD1,TRBJ1-6,CASSPERGPNSPLHF
TRBV19,once,NA,TRBJ2-7,CASSINPGTAYEQYF
TRBV5-6,NA,NA,TRBJ2-5,CASSPGRGETQYF
TRBV7-8,NA,TRBD1,TRBJ1-2,CASSDRANYGYTF
TRBV10-3,NA,NA,TRBJ1-5,CAISEIVSQSAQHF
TRBV7-8,NA,TRBD2,TRBJ2-1,CASSWPTSGRPPEQFF
TRBV7-9,NA,TRBD1,TRBJ1-1,CASSPGTAGTEAFF
TRBV4-2,NA,NA,TRBJ1-3,CASSQEGQGSGNTIYF
TRBV5-1,once,TRBD2,TRBJ2-5,CASSLGPAGGRETQYF
TRBV18,NA,NA,TRBJ1-5,CASSPPAGMGRAQHF
TRBV3-1/TRBV3-2,NA,NA,TRBJ2-7,CASSQGRGIAGYEQYF
TRBV10-3,NA,TRBD1,TRBJ2-1,CATESGTGRLGEQFF
TRBV7-6,NA,NA,TRBJ1-1,CASSQEFGGGAFF
TRBV5-6,NA,TRBD2,TRBJ2-1,CASSPTSGTHYNEQFF
TRBV9,NA,TRBD1,TRBJ2-2,CASSDPDRVGTGELFF
TRBV6-4,NA,TRBD2,TRBJ2-1,CASSVLAVSYNEQFF
TRBV27,once,NA,TRBJ1-1,CASSSDRERNTEAFF
TRBV5-6,NA,TRBD2,TRBJ2-7,CASSLETSEHEQYF
TRBV12-3/TRBV12-4,NA,TRBD1,TRBJ2-7,CASSFYRQGPYF
TRBV7-2,NA,TRBD1,TRBJ1-4,CASSAGTGAEKLFF
TRBV3-1/TRBV3-2,once,NA,TRBJ2-7,CASSQPGQSYEQYF
TRBV15,NA,TRBD2,TRBJ2-5,CATSRGGGRADETQYF
TRBV4-3,NA,NA,TRBJ2-3,CASSQEILAGQYF
TRBV7-6,once,TRBD1,TRBJ2-7,CASSAGGGQGNEQYF
TRBV21-1,NA,NA,TRBJ2-7,CASSRGERGPSSYEQYF
TRBV12-3/TRBV12-4,NA,NA,TRBJ1-2,CASSLPGAGGYTF
TRBV12-3/TRBV12-4,NA,NA,TRBJ1-3,CASSLGNTIYF